This note documents a single TCR beta chain sequence. The assay was immunoSEQ multiplex PCR, and TCRdb's table has in-frame clones only and misses some. The table has approximately 57,000 clones, around 90% seen once. The record originates from a study of T cell changes during pregnancy in multiple sclerosis. The V gene's germline CDR1 is MNHEY and CDR2 SMNVEV (reference sequence). The germline V and J ends were trimmed by 6 bases and 4 bases, with 22 bases remaining between them. The CDR3 consists of 17 residues. The sequence was collected from a female donor with multiple sclerosis, enrolled in a pregnancy study. Sequencing was performed on CD4+ T cells from peripheral blood mononuclear cells, taken in the second trimester of pregnancy. This rearrangement joins TRBV27 to TRBJ2-1, with D tentatively TRBD1 (5 bases). The CDR3 coding sequence is TGTGCCAGCAGCTCCCTTCCAGGGTTGTCAGGGTACAATGAGCAGTTCTTC. Its protein is CASSSLPGLSGYNEQFF.